This T cell receptor (beta chain) was recovered during a study of CD8+CD57+ T cells in acquired aplastic anemia. Study-level points and caveats: CD8+ Simpson's diversity did not differ significantly between patients and controls.

Sequencing was done on patients that had shown CD8+CD57+ cell expansion by flow cytometry. Blood sampling was performed on the patients, and none of them had received therapy by then. This clonotype showed up many times. Its cognate antigen is unknown. The CDR3 consists of 13 residues. The germline V gene has CDR1 WNHNN and CDR2 SYGVQD (reference sequence). J lost 3 bases, V lost 9 bases, and 4 bases had no gene match. The use of genomic DNA as template underpinned the TCR beta VDJ and CDR3 profiling. One entry per CDR3 protein results from TCRdb running MiXCR on the reads. The table includes 200,000 to 250,000 distinct CDR3 sequences, under 50% detected once.

The chain combines TRBV10-1 with TRBJ1-4; 7 nucleotides agree with TRBD1. The sequencing input was sorted CD4+, CD8+, or CD8+CD57+ T cells (not recorded which) from PBMCs. The TCR originated in a human donor with aplastic anemia. The CDR3 loop reads CARGTEPNEKLFF. For the CDR3, the DNA is TGCGCCAGGGGGACAGAGCCTAATGAAAAACTGTTTTTT.